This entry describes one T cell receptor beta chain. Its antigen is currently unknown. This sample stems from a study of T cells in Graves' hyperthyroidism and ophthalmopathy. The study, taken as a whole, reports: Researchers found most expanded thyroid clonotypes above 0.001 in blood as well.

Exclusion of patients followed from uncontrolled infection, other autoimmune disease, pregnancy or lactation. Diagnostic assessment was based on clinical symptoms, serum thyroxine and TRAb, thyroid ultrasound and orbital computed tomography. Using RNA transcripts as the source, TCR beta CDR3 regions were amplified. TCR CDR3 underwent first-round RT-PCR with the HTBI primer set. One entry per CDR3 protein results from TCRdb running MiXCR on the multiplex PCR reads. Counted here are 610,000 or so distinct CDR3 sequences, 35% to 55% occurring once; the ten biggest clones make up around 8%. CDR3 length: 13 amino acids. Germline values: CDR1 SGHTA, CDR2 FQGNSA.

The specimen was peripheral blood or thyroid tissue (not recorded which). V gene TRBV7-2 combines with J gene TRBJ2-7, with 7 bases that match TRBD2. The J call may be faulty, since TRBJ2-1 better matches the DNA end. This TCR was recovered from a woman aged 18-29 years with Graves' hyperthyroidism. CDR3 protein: CASSTYERGEQFF. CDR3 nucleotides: TGTGCCAGCAGCACGTACGAGCGGGGAGAGCAGTTCTTC.